This TCR beta chain comes out of a study of blood T cell repertoires in COVID-19. Study-wide background: The study drew acute and convalescent COVID-19 samples from the United States, Italy and Spain. PBMCs, B-cell-depleted T cells, or T cells provided the cDNA or gDNA that made up the material.

Methods used by the authors: From reference gene primer amplification, estimates of nucleated cell counts were derived. Here immunoSEQ multiplex PCR was the method, and the copy in TCRdb shows in-frame clones only, minus some. V, J and clone size derive from that table, while D and trimming were established from the DNA sequence. This sample has 150,000 to 200,000 clones, with over 65% found just once. The germline V and J ends were trimmed by 2 bases and 0 bases, with 14 bases remaining between them. The length of the CDR3 is 17 residues. Germline CDR1 MNHEY, CDR2 SMNVEV (reference sequence). This sequence joins TRBV27 and TRBJ2-1, with TRBD2 as a possible D gene (5 bases). Sequenced sample: peripheral blood. The TCR originated in a woman of 80 years or more with acute or convalescent COVID-19. The CDR3 loop reads CASSLTVARSSYNEQFF. The DNA of the CDR3 is TGTGCCAGCAGTTTAACCGTAGCGAGGAGCTCCTACAATGAGCAGTTCTTC.